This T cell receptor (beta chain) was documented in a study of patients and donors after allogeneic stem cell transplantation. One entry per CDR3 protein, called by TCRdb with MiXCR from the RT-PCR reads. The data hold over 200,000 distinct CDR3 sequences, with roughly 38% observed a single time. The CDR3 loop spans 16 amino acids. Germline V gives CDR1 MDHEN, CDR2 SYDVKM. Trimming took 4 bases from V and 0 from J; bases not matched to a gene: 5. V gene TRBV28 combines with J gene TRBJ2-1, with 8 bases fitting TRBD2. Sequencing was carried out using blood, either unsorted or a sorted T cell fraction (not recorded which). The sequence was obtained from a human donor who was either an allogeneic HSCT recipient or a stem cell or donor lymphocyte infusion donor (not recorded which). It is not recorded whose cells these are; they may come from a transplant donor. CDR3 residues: CASSSGGAGSYNEQFF. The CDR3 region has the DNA TGTGCCAGCAGTTCGGGGGGGGCCGGCTCCTACAATGAGCAGTTCTTC.